This TCR beta chain appears in the sequencing data of a study of T cells in Graves' hyperthyroidism and ophthalmopathy. Trimming cost V 3 bases and J 2 bases; bases outside gene matches: 10. The CDR3 contains 15 residues. Germline-derived CDR1 and CDR2 are DFQATT and SNEGSKA (reference sequence). RNA transcripts yielded amplified TCR beta CDR3 regions. The study used the HTBI primer set for a first-round RT-PCR of the TCR CDR3. TCRdb independently ran MiXCR on the multiplex PCR reads; one entry per CDR3 protein. Among about 640,000 distinct CDR3 sequences listed, roughly 20% were seen once. Source material: blood. This rearrangement joins TRBV20-1 to TRBJ2-7; TRBD1 aligns across 7 bases. The source of this sequence is a man aged 25 to 40 with Graves' ophthalmopathy. DNA for the CDR3: TGCAGTGCTAGGATTCCAACAGGGGTCACCTACGAGCAGTACTTC. This gives the protein CSARIPTGVTYEQYF.